Sequencing of this TCR beta chain was carried out in a study of cytomegalovirus exposure and HLA in healthy donors (dated by TCRdb to the late 2010s). Describing the broader study: According to an earlier analysis of a few hundred of the donors, 150 million to 200 million T cells yielded 117 million unique TCR beta sequences and approximately 300 Gb of sequence data. About 280 gigabases of sequencing data and tens of millions of unique TCR sequences made up an early release that covered 500 to 700 HLA-typed donors. Of the roughly 400 genotyped donors, approximately 82% fell in the genetic ancestry cluster associated with self-reported Caucasian donors. The study aimed to test whether signatures of past pathogen exposure could be identified by cataloging public T cell receptors. The study used immunosequencing to profile the T cell repertoires of hundreds of subjects and linked those repertoires to cytomegalovirus serostatus. In addition to the first cohort of several hundred subjects, a separate validation cohort of 130 or so different subjects was used. To predict cytomegalovirus infection status, the study combined high-throughput TCR immunosequencing, statistical association of individual TCRs with disease status, and machine learning. A later analysis re-analyzed previously published TCR beta repertoires from about 730 donors and added high-resolution HLA genotyping to study TCR occurrence patterns. Rather than drawing on any new phenotypic data, the later analysis identified candidate immune exposures from TCR beta sequences and the way those sequences occurred across donors. An earlier analysis of fewer than 750 of the donors used high-throughput TCR beta sequencing to judge whether each TCR beta V gene segment behaved as functional or pseudogenic. Donor age, sex, ethnicity and CMV serostatus were compiled alongside the repertoire data. In a later genetic analysis, genome-wide SNP genotypes for 398 of the 666 donors were used, and that subset was treated as a discovery cohort. All discovery cohort repertoires had been generated on a single sequencing platform. Class I and class II HLA loci were covered by the typing at four-digit resolution. The number of donors typed differed by locus, with about 629-640 for A, B, C, DRB1 and DQB1, 522 for DQA1, 600 to 610 for DPA1, and 450 to 480 for DPB1. Because of strong linkage in the cohort, roughly five DR-DQ haplotypes were treated as single units for association and clustering. Among roughly 400 genotyped donors of the cohort, an average of around 250,000 unique TCR beta nucleotide sequences was sequenced per donor, of which approximately 19% were non-productive.

On the study overall, not on this receptor specifically: When HLA alleles, especially DR and DQ, strongly co-occurred, attributing TCR associations to individual alleles was difficult. In a later analysis, HLA-associated TCR beta chains were found to be more clonally expanded and to have lower generation probabilities than equally common non-associated chains. Only TCR beta chains were sequenced in this cohort, and the absence of alpha or paired-chain data limited detectable features. Three of the identified cytomegalovirus-associated TCR beta chains were confirmed in vitro to be specific for cytomegalovirus antigens. Correlated functional status among segregating V segments might reflect linkage disequilibrium, but an unknown experimental factor could not be ruled out. In a later analysis, several top co-occurrence clusters were reported to appear linked to parvovirus B19, influenza, CMV and Epstein-Barr virus. A total of 150 or so TCR beta chains were listed by the study as associated with cytomegalovirus. A later genetic analysis associated a missense DCLRE1C variant with V-gene and J-gene trimming of TCR beta chains, and an independent cohort replicated the association. HLA typing was unavailable for some donors at each locus, so association tests used only the typed subset. Across donors, most TCR sequences were observed very rarely, whereas some public TCRs were present in many individuals. A further reported finding was that TCR beta sequences accurately predicted the HLA-A and HLA-B alleles for most subjects in the first cohort. A cluster of highly shared sequence variants was judged likely to be a technical artifact of the sequencing pipeline. A later analysis found that most CMV-associated TCR beta chains appeared HLA-restricted, with HLA associations seemingly driven largely by CMV exposure. A later analysis found that TCR association rates varied across HLA loci, with DRB1 alleles showing the most associated TCRs and HLA-C alleles the fewest. The classifier was reported to diagnose cytomegalovirus status with high specificity and sensitivity in both the original cohort and the validation cohort. At a false discovery rate of 0.05, a later analysis linked fewer than 20,000 TCR beta sequences to specific HLA alleles. Compared with the roughly 600-donor mean, donors in an Asian-associated ancestry cluster had fewer N-insertions in productive TCRs, according to a later genetic analysis. Because counts were too low, approximately 15 rarely observed V segments, including chromosome 9 orphons, were excluded from the earlier analysis of several hundred of the donors. Sequencing depth was assumed to be roughly uniform across donors in the presence/absence analyses, though that assumption may not hold. The authors suggested that the approach could potentially be generalized to other disease states and immunological phenotypes. For the cohort, immune exposure information was limited to CMV serostatus. An earlier analysis of some 560 of the donors showed that most TCR beta V segments appeared in productive rearrangements either about 87% or about 30% of the time, which broadly matched IMGT annotations. Because the 87-base-pair reads could not distinguish some IMGT-functional V segments, including TRBV6-2 and TRBV6-3, those segments were excluded.

The cohort was made up of roughly 670 healthy bone marrow donors. At the time of sampling, every cohort member was nominally healthy, though immune exposures that went unrecorded were likely present. The donor was CMV seropositive and was included in the group of approximately 300 seropositive cohort members. Every donor gave a peripheral blood sample, and the peripheral blood mononuclear cells from that sample were used for TCR beta sequencing. Genomic DNA was extracted from the blood cell samples with the Qiagen DNeasy Blood Extraction Kit. The germline V gene yields LGHNA for CDR1 and YNFKEQ for CDR2. From V the trimming removes 3 bases and from J it removes 6 bases, while the gene matches leave 8 bases of the junction unaccounted for. The CDR3 starts with the cysteine, ends with the phenylalanine, and has 16 residues. The only DNA kept is the CDR3, 48 bases in frame from the first base. Concerning this clone itself: The antigen it recognizes is unknown. Base qualities are not at hand, and no much larger clone is one base apart.

Library preparation was by the immunoSEQ multiplex PCR assay. For the multiplex PCR, a mixture combining 60 forward primers for TCR Vbeta segments and 13 reverse primers for TCR Jbeta segments was used. Amplification of the CDR3 region of rearranged TCR beta genes was performed with a multiplex PCR assay on genomic DNA. On the Illumina HiSeq System, the amplified TCR beta libraries were sequenced as 87-base-pair reads. In the source study's methods: A later analysis tallied around 87 million unique TCR beta chains across the 660 or so repertoires, and about 10 million of those chains were shared by two or more donors. Raw reads were error-corrected and collapsed into unique sequences by a nearest-neighbor algorithm in which closely related sequences were merged to remove PCR and sequencing errors. Alignment of CDR3 sequences to IMGT reference sequences was used to assign V, D and J gene segments. For a sequence to be retained, a match of at least six nucleotides was required to both a V gene segment and a J gene segment. A rearrangement counted as productive if the CDR3 had no stop codons and remained in frame with V and J, and every other rearrangement counted as non-productive. Following IMGT convention, CDR3 was defined as the stretch from the second conserved V-encoded cysteine to the conserved J-encoded phenylalanine. The earlier analysis of about 570 of the donors excluded any sequence lacking an unambiguous match to a single V gene segment. In an earlier analysis of 450 to 750 of the donors, a V segment was called functional when productive rearrangements were above 56.7%, and segregating when the standard deviation between donors exceeded 5%. A statistical classification framework was built to diagnose cytomegalovirus status from the catalog of TCR beta chain sequences. A later analysis assigned V and J genes by comparing TCR nucleotide sequences with IMGT/GENE-DB human TR gene sequences. A later analysis assigned CDR3 sequences and most-parsimonious VDJ recombination scenarios with the TCRdist pipeline. In a later analysis, every TCR beta chain was defined by the combination of its CDR3 amino acid sequence and its V-gene family, and reads without a unique V-gene family were dropped. In a later analysis, fewer than 600 highly shared, low-generation-probability nucleotide sequences were removed to address suspected cross-contamination and a sequencing artifact. In a later analysis, a clonal expansion index for each public chain was calculated from normalized within-repertoire ranks of inferred template counts. In a later analysis, generation probabilities were computed using a VDJ recombination model fitted to out-of-frame rearrangements, and the results were checked against IGoR. In a later analysis, hypergeometric tests were used to score TCR-TCR, TCR-HLA and TCR-CMV co-occurrence, with a repertoire-size bias correction applied to TCR pairs. In a later analysis, false discovery rates were estimated by permuting HLA or CMV assignments 20 times. A later analysis grouped co-occurring TCRs with DBSCAN, adding TCRdist sequence similarity when clustering within HLA-allele-positive subsets. Repertoires with fewer than 30,000 or more than 120,000 public chains, plus five repertoires with anomalous nucleotide sharing, were excluded from co-occurrence clustering. The table was pulled from immuneACCESS by TCRdb, which kept in-frame rearrangements only. Such tables lose some clones; where checked, under half of the loss comes from unresolved V genes, and the rest has no known cause. V and J calls and clone size are copied from that table; D and trimming were computed from the DNA. In this sample the table shows approximately 79,000 clones, about four fifths of which occur a single time. Clones ranked in the top ten supply around 5.1% of the sample.

The source material was PBMCs. Recombination linked TRBV4-2 to TRBJ1-4; 9 central nucleotides agree with TRBD1. The TCR comes from a male donor in good health and CMV-seropositive. The nucleotide sequence reads TGTGCCAGCAGCCAGGTTACAGGGGGCGCCGATGAAAAACTGTTTTTT. Its protein is CASSQVTGGADEKLFF.